The 21 T cell receptor beta chains below come from one sample, sequenced in a study of shared clonotypes between healthy human individuals. The table came from immunoSEQ multiplex PCR; TCRdb's copy has only in-frame clones and leaves some out. Of under 2.5 million clones listed, about 90% are singletons. Sequenced sample: naive CD4+ T cells from PBMCs. Specified subset: CD45RA+ positively selected. The receptors originated from a man aged 18 to 29 in good health. Some clones in this sample may be carry-over from other donors' samples.

This clone was seen only once. The genes are TRBV11-2 and TRBJ2-7, with D hard to call. This CDR3 spans 15 amino acids. The germline V gene encodes CDR1 SGHAT and CDR2 FQNNGV. The ends were cut back, 0 bases at V and 2 bases at J, with 11 bases in the middle. In DNA, the CDR3 is TGTGCCAGCAGCTTAGATCGACTGCCCACCTACGAGCAGTACTTC. It codes for CASSLDRLPTYEQYF.

The gene calls are TRBV7-2 and TRBJ1-5, with D possibly being TRBD1 (6 bases). Germline CDR1 is SGHTA and CDR2 is FQGNSA. V lost 6 bases and J 4 bases, leaving 16 bases between the germline ends. CDR3 length: 15 residues. The CDR3 DNA reads as TGTGCCAGCAGGGTAGGGGGAGAATCAAATCAGCCCCAGCATTTT. Protein product: CASRVGGESNQPQHF.

This chain uses TRBV7-2 with TRBJ1-2; TRBD1 matches 7 bases. The V and J ends lost 3 bases and 1 base, in that order; junction bases with no gene match: 2. The CDR3 length is 14 residues. The germline gives CDR1 SGHTA, CDR2 FQGNSA. The CDR3, as DNA: TGTGCCAGCAGCTTGGGACAGATTAACTATGGCTACACCTTC. This sequence encodes CASSLGQINYGYTF.

J is TRBJ2-7 and V is TRBV7-2, with TRBD2 matching over 8 bases. CDR3 length equals 17 residues. Germline CDR1 is SGHTA and CDR2 is FQGNSA. V gave up 4 bases and J gave up 3 bases; unmatched junction bases: 14. The chain's CDR3 is CASSSPGVSGTLYEQYF. The CDR3 DNA follows: TGTGCCAGCAGCTCCCCTGGGGTTAGCGGGACCCTCTACGAGCAGTACTTC.

The V and J genes are TRBV23-1 and TRBJ1-5, with D uncertain. TRBV23-1 is sorted into the ORF group, with uncertain function. The CDR3 length is 16 residues. V lost 5 bases and J lost 0, with 14 bases in between. This CDR3 is CASSGKGLYSNQPQHF. The CDR3 DNA reads as TGCGCCAGCAGTGGGAAGGGCCTTTATAGCAATCAGCCCCAGCATTTT.

As concerns this clone: Distinct nucleotide sequences in the sample also encode this CDR3. The V and J genes are TRBV11-2 and TRBJ2-7; TRBD1 matches 10 bases. CDR3 size: 14 residues. V dropped 5 bases and J dropped 3; count of bases not matched to a gene: 4. The germline V gene encodes CDR1 SGHAT and CDR2 FQNNGV. The CDR3 region is CASSSRDRGYEQYF. CDR3 in DNA: TGTGCCAGCAGCAGCCGGGACAGGGGCTACGAGCAGTACTTC.

The chain combines TRBV19 with TRBJ2-4; 10 bases map to TRBD1. Germline V gene sequence: CDR1 LNHDA, CDR2 SQIVND (reference sequence). CDR3 length equals 14 residues. V gave up 6 bases and J gave up 8 bases; unmatched junction bases: 7. The CDR3 loop reads CASSDRGHGDIQYF. DNA of the CDR3: TGTGCCAGTAGCGACAGGGGGCATGGGGACATTCAGTACTTC.

The chain is built from TRBV28 and TRBJ2-7, with 10 bases matching TRBD1. This CDR3 is 20 amino acids long. CDR1 and CDR2 (germline): MDHEN, SYDVKM. V lost 3 bases to trimming and J lost 3 bases; unmatched junction nucleotides: 20. The CDR3 nucleotides are TGTGCCAGCAGTTTTATATCGGCGAACACCCGACAGGGGGCGCGCTACGAGCAGTACTTC. The encoded protein is CASSFISANTRQGARYEQYF.

The chain joins TRBV7-2 to TRBJ2-3; D possibly matches TRBD1 or TRBD2 (5 bases each). CDR3 length: 13 residues. Trimming stripped 4 bases from V and 4 bases from J, with 9 bases between. From germline, CDR1 is SGHTA and CDR2 FQGNSA. Here the CDR3 DNA reads TGTGCCAGCAGCTGGGACCACTCAGATACGCAGTATTTT. This encodes CASSWDHSDTQYF. Full variable domain (missing parts from reference TRBV7-2 and TRBJ2-3): GAGVSQSPSNKVTEKGKDVELRCDPISGHTALYWYRQSLGQGLEFLIYFQGNSAPDKSGLPSDRFSAERTGGSVSTLTIQRTQQEDSAVYLCASSWDHSDTQYFGPGTRLTVL.

The chain carries TRBV27 and TRBJ2-3; 15 nucleotides align to TRBD2. V lost 3 bases and J lost 3; bases outside the gene matches: 7. Germline CDR1 is MNHEY and CDR2 is SMNVEV (reference sequence). The CDR3 sequence is 18 residues long. The CDR3 nucleotides are TGTGCCAGCAGTTTTGTTCCAGGGACTAGCGGGAGGACAGATACGCAGTATTTT. Translation: CASSFVPGTSGRTDTQYF.

The chain employs TRBV2 and TRBJ1-1; a weak D match, TRBD1 (5 bases). CDR3 length: 14 amino acids. CDR1 is SNHLY, CDR2 FYNNEI, per germline. Trimming took off 4 bases at V and 6 bases at J, with 15 bases between the two ends. This CDR3 is CASSAGDFGAEAFF. The CDR3 nucleotides read TGTGCCAGCAGTGCGGGGGATTTTGGGGCTGAAGCTTTCTTT.

This chain links TRBV5-4 with TRBJ2-2; 10 positions agree with TRBD1. V lost 3 bases, J lost 5 bases, and 4 bases stayed unmatched. Looked up from germline, CDR1 is SGHNT and CDR2 is YYREEE (reference sequence). The CDR3 has 15 residues. CDR3: CASSSRTGGTGELFF. The CDR3 bases are TGTGCCAGCAGCTCCCGGACAGGGGGAACCGGGGAGCTGTTTTTT.

The chain has TRBV11-2 and TRBJ2-7; D remains unclear. V lost 5 bases, J lost 2 bases, and 16 bases lay in between. The CDR3 covers 15 residues. Germline lookup yields CDR1 SGHAT and CDR2 FQNNGV. The CDR3 DNA reads as TGTGCCAGCAGCCCCCGAAGCTACCCTGCCTACGAGCAGTACTTC. Translation gives CASSPRSYPAYEQYF.

This chain joins TRBV28 and TRBJ2-7, with 7 bases aligning to TRBD1. Germline values: CDR1 MDHEN, CDR2 SYDVKM. CDR3 length: 14 amino acids. J was trimmed by 0 bases and V by 10 bases; bases with no gene match: 9. CDR3 coding DNA: TGTGCCACCATCGGGACAGCGTCCTCCTACGAGCAGTACTTC. Protein product: CATIGTASSYEQYF.

This clone was found once. V is TRBV5-5 and J is TRBJ2-1; D is perhaps TRBD1 (6 bases). Germline CDR1 and CDR2: SGHKS and YYEKEE (reference sequence). The V end lost 1 base, the J end lost 2 bases, and 13 bases lay between the germline ends. The CDR3 covers 16 residues. As DNA, the CDR3 is TGTGCCAGCAGCTTGAGAGTCAGGGGTGCCTACAATGAGCAGTTCTTC. Amino acids: CASSLRVRGAYNEQFF.

V usage is TRBV11-2 and J usage is TRBJ2-3; 11 nucleotides agree with TRBD2. CDR1 and CDR2 (germline): SGHAT, FQNNGV. J lost 7 bases, V lost 0 bases, and 9 bases had no gene match. The CDR3 loop spans 17 amino acids. The CDR3 nucleotides read TGTGCCAGCAGCTTAGATCGAAGGGCTAGCGGGAGGAATACGCAGTATTTT. Translating it yields CASSLDRRASGRNTQYF.

This rearrangement joins TRBV28 to TRBJ1-2; a possible D gene is TRBD1 (6 bases). Deletions cut 8 bases from V and 4 bases from J, with 17 bases between. Germline V gives CDR1 MDHEN, CDR2 SYDVKM. The CDR3 has 14 amino acids. The CDR3 DNA reads as TGTGCCAGCTCGCTAAGGGGGGTCGTCTATGGCTACACCTTC. This encodes CASSLRGVVYGYTF.

The chain couples TRBV19 to TRBJ2-7, with D possibly called TRBD1 or TRBD2 (5 bases each). Trimming pared 8 bases from V and 3 bases from J, leaving 14 bases between. Germline V lookup: CDR1 LNHDA, CDR2 SQIVND (reference sequence). The CDR3 totals 13 residues. The chain's CDR3 is CASASGARYEQYF. As DNA, the CDR3 is TGTGCCAGTGCTTCCGGGGCGCGCTACGAGCAGTACTTC.

The gene calls are TRBV5-1 and TRBJ2-1; 10 nucleotides line up with TRBD2. Germline CDR1 and CDR2: SGHRS and YFSETQ. V lost 4 bases and J lost 7; bases outside the gene matches: 8. The CDR3 runs 15 residues. CDR3 residues: CASSVASGSTNEQFF. In DNA, the CDR3 is TGCGCCAGCAGCGTCGCTAGCGGGAGTACGAATGAGCAGTTCTTC.

This clone has a single count. The same CDR3 also results from other DNA sequences found in this sample. The gene calls are TRBV7-9 and TRBJ1-3; 7 nucleotides match TRBD1. Germline-derived CDR1 and CDR2 are SEHNR and FQNEAQ (reference sequence). With 3 bases clipped from V and 4 bases from J, the junction kept 3 bases outside the gene matches. The CDR3 consists of 14 residues. The CDR3 coding sequence is TGTGCCAGCAGCTTGGGACAGTTGGGAAACACCATATATTTT. This gives the protein CASSLGQLGNTIYF.

The chain recombines TRBV9 with TRBJ2-1; D is unclear. The CDR3 contains 14 residues. Per the germline V gene, CDR1 is SGDLS and CDR2 is YYNGEE. Trimming removed 2 bases from V and 1 base from J, with 7 bases in between. The CDR3 bases are TGTGCCAGCAGCGTCGAGATTTCCTACAATGAGCAGTTCTTC. Residues: CASSVEISYNEQFF. Complete variable domain (other parts from reference TRBV9 and TRBJ2-1): DSGVTQTPKHLITATGQRVTLRCSPRSGDLSVYWYQQSLDQGLQFLIQYYNGEERAKGNILERFSAQQFPDLHSELNLSSLELGDSALYFCASSVEISYNEQFFGPGTRLTVL.